This TCR beta chain was retrieved from a study of T cell repertoires in aging, cancer and after chemotherapy. CDR1 and CDR2 (germline): MNHEY, SVGAGI. The junction had 5 bases not matched to a gene; V was cut back by 5 bases and J by 10 bases. The CDR3 runs 13 residues. The template was genomic DNA from peripheral blood, not RNA. This clonotype was seen more than once but under ten times. Multiplex touch-down PCR with TRB-A/B primers amplified rearranged V-D-J TRB sequences. MiXCR, applied by TCRdb to the multiplex PCR reads, yields one record per CDR3 protein. The table shows about 1,300 distinct CDR3 sequences, with about three fifths occurring only once.

The sequencing sample was made of blood. This chain connects TRBV6-5 to TRBJ1-6, with 7 bases aligning to TRBD1. The sequence was collected from a human donor with a blood cancer. The DNA of the CDR3 is TGTGCCAGCAGTCCAGGGGGGACCTCACCCCTCCACTTT. The encoded protein is CASSPGGTSPLHF.